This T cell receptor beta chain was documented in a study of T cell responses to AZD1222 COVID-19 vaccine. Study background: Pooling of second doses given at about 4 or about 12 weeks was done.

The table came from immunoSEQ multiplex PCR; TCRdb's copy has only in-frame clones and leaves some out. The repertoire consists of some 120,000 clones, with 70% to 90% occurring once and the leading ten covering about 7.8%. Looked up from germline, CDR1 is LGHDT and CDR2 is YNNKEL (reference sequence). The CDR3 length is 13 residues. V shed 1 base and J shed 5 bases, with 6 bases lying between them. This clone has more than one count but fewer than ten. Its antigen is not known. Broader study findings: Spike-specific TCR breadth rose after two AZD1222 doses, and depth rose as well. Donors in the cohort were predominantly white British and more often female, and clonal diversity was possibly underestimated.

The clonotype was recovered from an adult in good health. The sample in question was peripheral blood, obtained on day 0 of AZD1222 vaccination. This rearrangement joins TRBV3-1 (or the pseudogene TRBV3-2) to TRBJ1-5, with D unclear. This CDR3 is CASSQAPHQPQHF. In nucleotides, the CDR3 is TGTGCCAGCAGCCAAGCCCCTCATCAGCCCCAGCATTTT.